Listed below are T cell receptor beta chains from one sample, sequenced in a study of cytomegalovirus exposure and HLA in healthy donors. Clones were sequenced by immunoSEQ multiplex PCR, and TCRdb holds only the in-frame ones, with some missing. The data contain some 220,000 clones, over 75% of them singletons. The sequenced sample consisted of PBMCs. All receptors come from a boy younger than 18 in good health and CMV-seronegative. Both conserved end residues are part of each CDR3. The D gene is left open where the match is weak. The listing skips clone size in some rows; elsewhere it reads once, few, many or a size class.

CDR3,DNA,length,J,D,size,V
CASSGPRTGEETQYF,TGTGCCAGCAGCGGTCCTAGGACAGGGGAAGAGACCCAGTACTTC,15,TRBJ2-5,TRBD1,few,TRBV11-2
CASSDTGQGFTEAFF,TGCGCCAGCAGCGACACGGGACAGGGATTCACTGAAGCTTTCTTT,15,TRBJ1-1,TRBD1,.,TRBV5-1
CASSITPGQGISEQYF,TGTGCCAGTAGTATAACCCCCGGACAGGGGATCTCCGAGCAGTACTTC,16,TRBJ2-7,TRBD1,.,TRBV19
CASSPGPLNTEAFF,TGTGCCAGCAGCCCTGGCCCGTTGAACACTGAAGCTTTCTTT,14,TRBJ1-1,.,.,TRBV7-3
CASKTGVNSPLHF,TGTGCCAGTAAGACAGGGGTTAATTCACCCCTCCACTTT,13,TRBJ1-6,TRBD1,.,TRBV6-5
CASSKAGLTDTQYF,TGTGCCAGCAGCAAGGCGGGGCTCACAGATACGCAGTATTTT,14,TRBJ2-3,.,.,TRBV21-1
CASTIQGFMNTEAFF,TGTGCCAGCACCATACAGGGGTTTATGAACACTGAAGCTTTCTTT,15,TRBJ1-1,TRBD1,.,TRBV19
CASSMGQERDQPQHF,TGTGCCAGTAGTATGGGACAGGAGAGGGATCAGCCCCAGCATTTT,15,TRBJ1-5,TRBD1,.,TRBV19
CASSWDLYTGELFF,TGTGCCAGCAGCTGGGACTTGTACACCGGGGAGCTGTTTTTT,14,TRBJ2-2,.,.,TRBV5-6
CASSLGQGFEKLFF,TGTGCCAGCAGTTTAGGGCAGGGATTCGAAAAACTGTTTTTT,14,TRBJ1-4,.,.,TRBV6-6
CASSDFRGTSNQPQHF,TGTGCCAGCAGTGACTTTAGGGGGACGAGCAATCAGCCCCAGCATTTT,16,TRBJ1-5,.,.,TRBV2
CASSFRLAGGPMSGTQYF,TGTGCCAGCAGCTTCCGACTAGCGGGGGGTCCCATGAGCGGGACCCAGTACTTC,18,TRBJ2-5,TRBD2,.,TRBV7-2
CASSHGTSLFYEQYF,TGTGCCAGCAGCCACGGGACTAGCCTTTTCTACGAGCAGTACTTC,15,TRBJ2-7,TRBD2,.,TRBV14
CASSQGGLKGTSSYNEQFF,TGCGCCAGCAGCCAAGGGGGTTTGAAGGGGACTAGCTCCTACAATGAGCAGTTCTTC,19,TRBJ2-1,TRBD2,.,TRBV4-1
CASRRIQGNNEQFF,TGTGCCAGCAGGAGAATTCAGGGTAACAATGAGCAGTTCTTC,14,TRBJ2-1,.,.,TRBV6-4
CASSLGRRSLSGNTIYF,TGTGCCAGCAGCTTAGGGCGCAGGTCGCTCTCTGGAAACACCATATATTTT,17,TRBJ1-3,.,.,TRBV7-9
CAISESKTGVRYEQYF,TGTGCCATCAGTGAGTCAAAAACAGGCGTCAGGTACGAGCAGTACTTC,16,TRBJ2-7,.,once,TRBV10-3
CASSFSGGANEQFF,TGTGCCAGCAGTTTCAGCGGGGGGGCCAATGAGCAGTTCTTC,14,TRBJ2-1,TRBD2,few,TRBV6-4
CASSPQGTPSYGYTF,TGTGCCAGCTCACCACAGGGGACTCCTAGCTATGGCTACACCTTC,15,TRBJ1-2,.,many,TRBV18
CASSPGQGNTEAFF,TGTGCCAGCAGTCCCGGACAGGGGAACACTGAAGCTTTCTTT,14,TRBJ1-1,TRBD1,.,TRBV2
CSVSQGLNEKLFF,TGCAGCGTAAGCCAGGGCCTTAATGAAAAACTGTTTTTT,13,TRBJ1-4,.,few,TRBV29-1
CASSQDNVRAGGGYTF,TGTGCCAGCAGCCAAGATAACGTTCGGGCAGGGGGCGGCTACACCTTC,16,TRBJ1-2,TRBD1,.,TRBV4-2
CASSTHSTGLNTEAFF,TGTGCCAGCAGCACACACTCGACAGGGCTGAACACTGAAGCTTTCTTT,16,TRBJ1-1,TRBD1,.,TRBV7-6
CAWRSAGTGRYGYTF,TGTGCCTGGAGATCCGCCGGGACAGGGAGATATGGCTACACCTTC,15,TRBJ1-2,TRBD1,.,TRBV30
CASSYNRVEEQYF,TGTGCCAGCAGTTACAACAGGGTTGAGGAGCAGTACTTC,13,TRBJ2-7,.,.,TRBV6-5
CASSLFNGGYTF,TGTGCCAGCAGTTTGTTCAACGGTGGCTACACCTTC,12,TRBJ1-2,.,once,TRBV28
CASGSGTLQETQYF,TGCGCCAGCGGATCAGGGACACTCCAAGAGACCCAGTACTTC,14,TRBJ2-5,.,.,TRBV5-1
CSVTRDHRGEKLFF,TGCAGCGTTACACGTGATCACCGAGGGGAAAAACTGTTTTTT,14,TRBJ1-4,.,.,TRBV29-1
CASSASMRGGTDTQYF,TGTGCCAGCAGCGCGTCAATGCGGGGGGGGACAGATACGCAGTATTTT,16,TRBJ2-3,TRBD2,.,TRBV9